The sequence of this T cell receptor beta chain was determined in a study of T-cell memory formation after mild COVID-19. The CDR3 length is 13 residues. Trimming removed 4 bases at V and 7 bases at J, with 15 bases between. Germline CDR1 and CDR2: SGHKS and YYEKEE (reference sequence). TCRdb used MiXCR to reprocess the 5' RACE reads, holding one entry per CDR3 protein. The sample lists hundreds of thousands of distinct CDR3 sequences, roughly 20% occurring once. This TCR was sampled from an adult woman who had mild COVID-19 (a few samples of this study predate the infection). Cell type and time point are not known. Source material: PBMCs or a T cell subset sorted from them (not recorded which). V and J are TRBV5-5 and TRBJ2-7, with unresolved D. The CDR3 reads CASSRHPGREQYF. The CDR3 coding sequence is TGTGCCAGCAGCCGCCATCCCGGGCGGGAGCAGTACTTC.